This is a list of T cell receptor beta chains from one sample in a study of T cell responses to AZD1222 COVID-19 vaccine. Only in-frame clones appear in the TCRdb table, and some are missing; sequencing was by immunoSEQ multiplex PCR. Among 95,000 or so clones listed, roughly 92% were seen once. Sequencing used peripheral blood, obtained 28 days after the second AZD1222 dose. These receptors all come from an adult who received the AZD1222 COVID-19 vaccine. Each CDR3 is given with its conserved first and last residue. A D gene is named only where the DNA matches it firmly. Size is omitted from some rows. Given values are once, few, many or a class for expanded clones.

NA,NA,TRBV28,CASSDYGGRYNEQFF
few,TRBD2,TRBV7-9,CASSLTSGRAPEQFF
NA,NA,TRBV5-1,CASSPTEQETQYF
few,TRBD2,TRBV28,CASKGLAGSDGELFF
NA,TRBD2,TRBV5-5,CASSKHWGGSPVTGELFF
NA,TRBD1,TRBV5-8,CASRKFGTGDGYTF
NA,NA,TRBV7-2,CASSLRGSYNEQFF
NA,NA,TRBV6-5,CASSSLGANYYGYTF
NA,TRBD1,TRBV7-9,CASSQTGGWETQYF
once,NA,TRBV5-1,CASSRDFTGELFF
few,TRBD1,TRBV24-1,CATSVGTGSSGYTF
NA,TRBD1,TRBV27,CASSFGQGTNEQFF
few,NA,TRBV10-3,CAISDRTKGGVGAFF
NA,TRBD2,TRBV5-4,CASSLTAGAVEQYF
NA,NA,TRBV6-1,CASSGQGPEAFF
NA,NA,TRBV13,CASSKRGYYDEQFF
NA,NA,TRBV7-2,CASSFYREAGNTIYF
NA,NA,TRBV21-1,CASSSRTGDANQPQHF
once,TRBD2,TRBV5-5,CASSRVRGEGSYGQYF
NA,TRBD1,TRBV4-1,CASSQDPGTGVEQFF
NA,TRBD1,TRBV16,CASSRGQKKRHSNQPQHF
few,TRBD1,TRBV7-2,CASSLTGANRELFF
NA,TRBD1,TRBV3-1/TRBV3-2,CASNTQGDDEKLFF
NA,NA,TRBV6-2/TRBV6-3,CASSYSSGRGETQYF
once,NA,TRBV4-3,CASSLRGGNEQFF
NA,NA,TRBV6-2/TRBV6-3,CASSYSYGANEQFF
NA,TRBD1,TRBV27,CASRRTGQETQYF
NA,NA,TRBV24-1,CATSEGVGTGELFF
NA,NA,TRBV3-1/TRBV3-2,CASSQPPSGGETQYF
NA,NA,TRBV5-4,CASSASDRGWTQYF
NA,NA,TRBV28,CASSKQFNQPQHF
few,TRBD1,TRBV24-1,CATSDRGQRETQYF
NA,NA,TRBV19,CASSIGYRDTDTQYF
NA,TRBD1,TRBV9,CASSTGQGAPGANVLTF
NA,NA,TRBV6-5,CASSTGISNQPQHF
NA,TRBD2,TRBV9,CASSVASGISYNEQFF
NA,TRBD1,TRBV7-2,CASSSWTGKVEQYF